This T cell receptor beta chain appears in the sequencing data of a study of blood T cell repertoires in COVID-19. About the study: In each case, the material was cDNA or gDNA derived from T cells, B-cell-depleted T cells, or PBMCs.

Original processing notes: Reference gene primers were amplified, and this amplification served to estimate nucleated cell counts. Profiling relied on immunoSEQ multiplex PCR, and the TCRdb table lists in-frame clones only, not all of them. That table supplies the V and J calls and clone size; D and trimming were determined from the DNA. The sample records some 250,000 clones, around 90% being singletons. Germline lookup yields CDR1 LGHDT and CDR2 YNNKEL (reference sequence). V gave up 4 bases and J gave up 0 bases, with 13 bases separating them. The CDR3 sequence is 16 residues long. The chain has TRBV3-1 (or the pseudogene TRBV3-2) and TRBJ1-3; unclear D gene. The sequence derives from a woman between 65 and 79 years old with active or convalescent COVID-19. The specimen was peripheral blood. The CDR3 DNA reads as TGTGCCAGCAGCCCCAGCGCGGGGATCTCTGGAAACACCATATATTTT. This translates into CASSPSAGISGNTIYF.